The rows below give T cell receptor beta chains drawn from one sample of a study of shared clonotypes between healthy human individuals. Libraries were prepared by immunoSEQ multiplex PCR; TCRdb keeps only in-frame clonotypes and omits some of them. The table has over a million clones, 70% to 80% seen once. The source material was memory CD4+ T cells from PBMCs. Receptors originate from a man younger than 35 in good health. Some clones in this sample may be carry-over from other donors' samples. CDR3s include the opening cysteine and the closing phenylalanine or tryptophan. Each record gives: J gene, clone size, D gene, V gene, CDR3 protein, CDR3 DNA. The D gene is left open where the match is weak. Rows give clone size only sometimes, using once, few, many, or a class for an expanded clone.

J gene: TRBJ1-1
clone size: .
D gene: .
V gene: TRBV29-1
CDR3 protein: CSVEVQPVGTEAFF
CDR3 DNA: TGCAGCGTTGAAGTGCAGCCAGTCGGCACTGAAGCTTTCTTT

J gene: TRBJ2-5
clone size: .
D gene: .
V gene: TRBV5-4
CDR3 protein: CASNPGGGDETQYF
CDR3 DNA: TGTGCCAGCAACCCTGGAGGGGGGGATGAGACCCAGTACTTC

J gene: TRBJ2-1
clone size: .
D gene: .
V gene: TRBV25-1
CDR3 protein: CASSTSAPPEQFF
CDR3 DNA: TGTGCCAGCAGTACTTCCGCTCCCCCTGAGCAGTTCTTC

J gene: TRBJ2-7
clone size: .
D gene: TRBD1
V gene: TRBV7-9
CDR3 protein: CASSSGQGSSYEQYF
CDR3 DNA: TGTGCCAGCAGCTCAGGACAGGGGAGCTCCTACGAGCAGTACTTC

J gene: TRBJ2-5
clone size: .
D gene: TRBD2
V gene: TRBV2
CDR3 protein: CASRPWGLADQETQYF
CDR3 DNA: TGTGCCAGCCGGCCTTGGGGACTAGCGGACCAAGAGACCCAGTACTTC

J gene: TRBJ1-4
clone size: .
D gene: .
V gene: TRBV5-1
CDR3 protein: CASSPQGSGREKLFF
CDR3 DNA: TGCGCCAGCAGCCCCCAAGGGTCCGGGCGCGAAAAACTGTTTTTT

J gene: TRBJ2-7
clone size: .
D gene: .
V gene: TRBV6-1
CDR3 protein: CASSELGAYEQYF
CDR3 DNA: TGTGCCAGCAGTGAGCTAGGGGCCTACGAGCAGTACTTC

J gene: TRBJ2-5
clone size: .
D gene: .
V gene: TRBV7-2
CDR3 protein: CASSLGGGPETQYF
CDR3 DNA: TGTGCCAGCAGCTTAGGTGGGGGGCCCGAGACCCAGTACTTC

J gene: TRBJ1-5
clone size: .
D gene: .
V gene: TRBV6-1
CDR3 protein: CASTPFSNQPQHF
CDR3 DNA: TGTGCCAGCACTCCTTTTAGCAATCAGCCCCAGCATTTT

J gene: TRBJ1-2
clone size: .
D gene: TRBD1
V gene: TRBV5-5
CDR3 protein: CASTLHNLDRVYGYTF
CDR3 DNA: TGTGCCAGCACCTTGCATAATCTCGACAGGGTCTATGGCTACACCTTC

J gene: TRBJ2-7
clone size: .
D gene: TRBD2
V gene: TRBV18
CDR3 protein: CASSPASGSSYEQYF
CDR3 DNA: TGTGCCAGCTCACCAGCTAGCGGGAGCTCCTACGAGCAGTACTTC

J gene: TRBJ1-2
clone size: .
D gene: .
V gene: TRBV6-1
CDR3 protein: CASSERISYGYTF
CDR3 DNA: TGTGCCAGCAGTGAAAGGATATCATATGGCTACACCTTC

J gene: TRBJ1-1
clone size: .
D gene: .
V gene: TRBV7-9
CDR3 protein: CASSLMGMQHTEAFF
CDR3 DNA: TGTGCCAGCAGCTTAATGGGGATGCAACACACTGAAGCTTTCTTT

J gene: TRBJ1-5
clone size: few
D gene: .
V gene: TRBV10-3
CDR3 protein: CAIRGDGSNQPQHF
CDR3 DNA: TGTGCCATCAGGGGGGACGGTAGCAATCAGCCCCAGCATTTT

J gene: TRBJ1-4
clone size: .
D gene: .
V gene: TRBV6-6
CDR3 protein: CATGTHATNEKLFF
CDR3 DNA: TGTGCCACCGGCACCCACGCAACTAATGAAAAACTGTTTTTT

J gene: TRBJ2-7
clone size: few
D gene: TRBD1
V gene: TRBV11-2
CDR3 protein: CASSPLRRQGTYEQYF
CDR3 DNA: TGTGCCAGCAGTCCCCTCAGGAGACAGGGCACCTACGAGCAGTACTTC

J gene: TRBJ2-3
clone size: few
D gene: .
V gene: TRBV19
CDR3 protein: CASSIQEDRRDTQYF
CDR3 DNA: TGTGCCAGTAGTATACAGGAGGACCGCCGGGATACGCAGTATTTT

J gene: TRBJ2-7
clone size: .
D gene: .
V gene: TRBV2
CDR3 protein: CASTFTSSYEQYF
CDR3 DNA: TGTGCCAGCACATTTACCTCCTCCTACGAGCAGTACTTC

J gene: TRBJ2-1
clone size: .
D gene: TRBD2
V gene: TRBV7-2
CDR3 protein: CASSLSSGRYDNEQFF
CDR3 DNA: TGTGCCAGCAGCTTATCCAGCGGGAGATATGACAATGAGCAGTTCTTC

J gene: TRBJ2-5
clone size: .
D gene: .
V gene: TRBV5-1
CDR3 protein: CASSLGGLQETQYF
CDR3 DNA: TGCGCCAGCAGCTTGGGTGGCCTGCAAGAGACCCAGTACTTC

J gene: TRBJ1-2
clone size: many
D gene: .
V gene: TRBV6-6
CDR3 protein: CASSPGTTNYGYTF
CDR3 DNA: TGTGCCAGCAGTCCCGGGACAACTAACTATGGCTACACCTTC

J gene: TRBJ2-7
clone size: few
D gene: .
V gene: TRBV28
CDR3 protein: CASTRGGGANGQYF
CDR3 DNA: TGTGCCAGCACGAGGGGGGGAGGGGCTAATGGGCAGTACTTC

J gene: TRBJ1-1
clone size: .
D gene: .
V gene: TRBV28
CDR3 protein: CASIRWALGGTEAFF
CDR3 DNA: TGTGCCAGCATTCGATGGGCCCTAGGAGGGACTGAAGCTTTCTTT

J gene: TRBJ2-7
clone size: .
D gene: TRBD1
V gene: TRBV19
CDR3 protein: CASSIGQGAYEQYF
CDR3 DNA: TGTGCCAGTAGTATCGGACAGGGAGCCTACGAGCAGTACTTC

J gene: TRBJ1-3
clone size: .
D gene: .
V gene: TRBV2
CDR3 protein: CASSRVGGGNTIYF
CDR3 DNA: TGTGCCAGCTCCCGGGTCGGGGGTGGAAACACCATATATTTT

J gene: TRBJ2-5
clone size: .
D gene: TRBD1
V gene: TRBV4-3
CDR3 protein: CASSQNRGLGETQYF
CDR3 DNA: TGCGCCAGCAGCCAAAACAGGGGGCTAGGAGAGACCCAGTACTTC

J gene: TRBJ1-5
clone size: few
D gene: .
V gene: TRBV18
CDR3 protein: CASSPTLDQPQHF
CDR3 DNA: TGTGCCAGCTCACCAACACTCGATCAGCCCCAGCATTTT

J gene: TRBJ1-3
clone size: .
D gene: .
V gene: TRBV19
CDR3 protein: CASSTTGHSGNTIYF
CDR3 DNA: TGTGCCAGTAGTACCACAGGCCACTCTGGAAACACCATATATTTT

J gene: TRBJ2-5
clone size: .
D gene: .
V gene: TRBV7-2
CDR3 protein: CASSSLGYGIGETQYF
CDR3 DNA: TGTGCCAGCAGCTCCCTGGGTTACGGGATCGGGGAGACCCAGTACTTC

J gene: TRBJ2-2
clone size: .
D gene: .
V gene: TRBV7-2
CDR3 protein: CASSLDFNTGELFF
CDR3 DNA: TGTGCCAGCAGCTTAGACTTTAACACCGGGGAGCTGTTTTTT

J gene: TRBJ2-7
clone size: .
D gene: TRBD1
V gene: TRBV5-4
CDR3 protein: CASRQPGQGYEQYF
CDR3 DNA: TGTGCCAGCAGGCAACCGGGACAGGGCTACGAGCAGTACTTC

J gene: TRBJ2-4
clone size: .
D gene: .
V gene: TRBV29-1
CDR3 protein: CSVSAKNIQYF
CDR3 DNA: TGCAGCGTTTCTGCGAAAAACATTCAGTACTTC

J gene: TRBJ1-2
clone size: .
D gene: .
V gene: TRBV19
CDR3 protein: CASSRTDNYGYTF
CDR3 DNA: TGTGCCAGTAGTAGGACAGACAACTATGGCTACACCTTC

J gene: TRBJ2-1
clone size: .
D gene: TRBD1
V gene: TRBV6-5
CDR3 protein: CASRIRTGSYNEQFF
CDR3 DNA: TGTGCCAGCAGAATACGGACAGGCTCCTACAATGAGCAGTTCTTC

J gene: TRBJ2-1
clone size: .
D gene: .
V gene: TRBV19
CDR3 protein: CASSSGLYNEQFF
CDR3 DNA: TGTGCCAGTAGTTCTGGACTCTACAATGAGCAGTTCTTC

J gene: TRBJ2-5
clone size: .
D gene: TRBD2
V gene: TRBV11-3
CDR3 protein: CASSRGGLAGGGEKETQYF
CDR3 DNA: TGTGCCAGCAGCCGCGGGGGACTAGCGGGAGGGGGTGAAAAAGAGACCCAGTACTTC